One sample yielded the 14 T cell receptor beta chains listed below, sequenced in a study of OX40 agonist ivuxolimab in advanced cancers. Clones were read by immunoSEQ multiplex PCR, and TCRdb kept only the in-frame ones, dropping some. The table shows tens of thousands of clones, with about 83% occurring only once. The material was CD4+ or CD8+ T cells sorted from blood, obtained in a trial of the OX40 agonist ivuxolimab. Every receptor here comes from an adult with an advanced solid tumor such as melanoma, head and neck, liver or kidney cancer.

This rearrangement joins TRBV5-1 to TRBJ1-5; 12 bases fit TRBD1. J was trimmed by 6 bases and V by 4 bases; bases with no gene match: 5. CDR3 length equals 15 residues. Germline V lookup: CDR1 SGHRS, CDR2 YFSETQ. The CDR3 here is CASSPGQGAAQPQHF. The CDR3 DNA follows: TGCGCCAGCAGCCCGGGACAGGGGGCTGCTCAGCCCCAGCATTTT. The full variable domain, in which reference TRBV5-1 and TRBJ1-5 provide the parts outside the CDR3, is KAGVTQTPRYLIKTRGQQVTLSCSPISGHRSVSWYQQTPGQGLQFLFEYFSETQRNKGNFPGRFSGRQFSNSRSEMNVSTLELGDSALYLCASSPGQGAAQPQHFGDGTRLSIL.

V gene TRBV5-1 combines with J gene TRBJ2-3; weak D call: TRBD2 (5 bases). The CDR3 is 13 residues long. The germline V gene encodes CDR1 SGHRS and CDR2 YFSETQ. Trimming removed 0 bases at V and 7 bases at J, with 9 bases between. The CDR3 loop reads CASSLAGVNTQYF. DNA for the CDR3: TGCGCCAGCAGCTTGGCCGGGGTGAATACGCAGTATTTT.

This sequence joins TRBV5-1 and TRBJ2-2; D is ambiguous. This CDR3 is 14 amino acids long. Germline loops: CDR1 SGHRS, CDR2 YFSETQ. Trimming left V 1 base short and J 5 bases short, with 9 bases between. CDR3: CASSLLGATGELFF. DNA for the CDR3: TGCGCCAGCAGCTTGCTGGGCGCGACCGGGGAGCTGTTTTTT.

The chain recombines TRBV7-2 with TRBJ2-2; D unclear. Trimming pared 5 bases from V and 6 bases from J, leaving 13 bases between. Germline loops: CDR1 SGHTA, CDR2 FQGNSA. This CDR3 is built from 14 residues. CDR3 coding DNA: TGTGCCAGCAGCCCCCGCATTGAGTCCGGGGAGCTGTTTTTT. Encoded protein: CASSPRIESGELFF.

The chain combines TRBV2 with TRBJ2-3, with 7 positions matching TRBD2. V lost 7 bases to trimming and J lost 1 base; unmatched junction nucleotides: 8. This CDR3 comprises 15 residues. Per germline, CDR1 SNHLY and CDR2 FYNNEI. The CDR3 coding sequence is TGTGCCAGCACCGAGGGAGGGCTCGGCACAGATACGCAGTATTTT. As protein: CASTEGGLGTDTQYF.

As concerns this clone: A junction boundary mismatches the germline segment, possibly from a read error. The rearrangement joins TRBV9 to TRBJ2-7; D unclear. Germline values: CDR1 SGDLS, CDR2 YYNGEE. This CDR3 region has 12 residues. The CDR3, as DNA: TGTGCCGGCAGCGTACCGAGTCCACTAATCGTCTTC. It specifies CAGSVPSPLIVF. Full variable domain (remainder filled in from reference TRBV9 and TRBJ2-7): DSGVTQTPKHLITATGQRVTLRCSPRSGDLSVYWYQQSLDQGLQFLIQYYNGEERAKGNILERFSAQQFPDLHSELNLSSLELGDSALYFCAGSVPSPLIVFGPGTRLTVT.

The rearrangement joins TRBV7-9 to TRBJ1-4; D is uncertain. The CDR3 runs 14 residues. The V and J ends lost 8 bases and 7 bases respectively, with 17 bases between them. CDR1 is SEHNR and CDR2 is FQNEAQ in the germline V gene (reference sequence). The CDR3 protein is CASWGGRGFEKLFF. CDR3 nucleotide sequence: TGTGCCAGCTGGGGAGGACGCGGGTTTGAAAAACTGTTTTTT.

V and J are TRBV18 and TRBJ1-6, with 7 bases fitting TRBD1. CDR1 and CDR2 from the germline V gene are KGHSH and LQKENI. V trimming: 1 base; J trimming: 8 bases; junction bases outside the gene matches: 8. The CDR3 contains 16 residues. CDR3 protein: CASSPRRTGADSPLHF. In DNA form, the CDR3 reads TGTGCCAGCTCACCACGGCGGACAGGAGCCGATTCACCCCTCCACTTT.

The chain joins TRBV18 to TRBJ2-7, with D tentatively TRBD1 or TRBD2 (6 bases each). Trimming took 0 bases from V and 7 from J, leaving 16 bases between them. The CDR3 totals 15 residues. Germline lookup yields CDR1 KGHSH and CDR2 LQKENI. CDR3 protein: CASSPPGPGAGEQYF. The CDR3 region has the DNA TGTGCCAGCTCACCACCGGGACCGGGGGCTGGAGAGCAGTACTTC.

The chain carries TRBV7-2 and TRBJ2-3, with TRBD1 matching over 8 bases. Germline trimming cut 5 bases from V and 1 base from J; bases unmatched to any gene: 5. The germline V gene encodes CDR1 SGHTA and CDR2 FQGNSA. The CDR3 is made up of 15 amino acids. The CDR3 bases are TGTGCCAGCAGCCCCGGGGGACAGGGCACAGATACGCAGTATTTT. This codes for CASSPGGQGTDTQYF. Supplemented by reference TRBV7-2 and TRBJ2-3, the full variable domain reads GAGVSQSPSNKVTEKGKDVELRCDPISGHTALYWYRQSLGQGLEFLIYFQGNSAPDKSGLPSDRFSAERTGGSVSTLTIQRTQQEDSAVYLCASSPGGQGTDTQYFGPGTRLTVL.

CDR3 DNA sequence: TGTGCCAGCAGTTACTCGAGTAGGGTCGCTGAAGCTTTCTTT. This translates into CASSYSSRVAEAFF. This chain uses TRBV6-5 with TRBJ1-1, with D hard to call. Germline assignment: CDR1 MNHEY and CDR2 SVGAGI. CDR3 size: 14 residues. V lost 0 bases, J lost 6 bases, and 11 bases lay in between.

V gene TRBV6-1 combines with J gene TRBJ2-7; 11 bases are shared with TRBD2. This CDR3 is built from 15 residues. Germline V gene lookup returns CDR1 MNHNS and CDR2 SASEGT. After removal of 4 bases from V and 6 bases from J, the junction contained 8 bases not matched to a gene. As DNA, the CDR3 is TGTGCCAGCAGTGTCCAACTAGCGGGGGCCGGCGAGCAGTACTTC. Its translation is CASSVQLAGAGEQYF.

The chain links TRBV6-6 to TRBJ2-3; TRBD2 aligns across 9 bases. Germline V lookup: CDR1 MNHNY, CDR2 SVGAGI (reference sequence). The CDR3 extends over 15 amino acids. With V trimmed by 10 bases and J by 7 bases, 15 bases remained unmatched. This chain's CDR3 is CAITLPAGGRNTQYF. As DNA, the CDR3 is TGTGCCATCACACTTCCGGCGGGGGGGCGGAATACGCAGTATTTT.

The V and J genes are TRBV7-3 and TRBJ2-1; possible D gene TRBD2, 6 bases. Trimming took 5 bases from V and 0 from J, leaving 23 bases between them. The CDR3 is 19 residues long. Germline V gene lookup returns CDR1 SGHTA and CDR2 FQGTGA. CDR3 nucleotides: TGTGCCAGCAGCCTCGCCCCGAATCGGGGCGGGGCCTCCTACAATGAGCAGTTCTTC. Its protein product is CASSLAPNRGGASYNEQFF.